This TCR beta chain was identified during a study of OX40 agonist ivuxolimab in advanced cancers. About the investigation overall: The costimulatory receptor OX40 (CD134) was targeted by ivuxolimab, a fully human IgG2 agonistic monoclonal antibody. Intravenous ivuxolimab was administered to patients every 2 weeks at six dose levels: 0.01, 0.1, 0.3, 1.5, 3 and 10 mg/kg. Of the approximately 54 patients in dose escalation, about 20 had hepatocellular carcinoma, some 15 had melanoma, 9 had renal cell carcinoma and 9 had head and neck cancer. In the dose-escalation cohort, more than 75% of patients were male, and the mean age was approximately 55 years, with a range of roughly 23 to 85. Patients were allowed to have had prior anti-PD-1, anti-PD-L1 or anti-CTLA-4 therapy, and approximately 37% of the dose-escalation patients had been treated with checkpoint inhibitors. Partial responses occurred in three dose-escalation patients: two with cutaneous melanoma and one with hepatocellular carcinoma. Peripheral TCRbeta sequencing was intended to test whether TCR sequence diversity was altered and clonal T-cell expansion was caused by ivuxolimab. The monotherapy dose-escalation portion (N of about 50 patients) of the phase I ivuxolimab trial is reported in the paper. Findings and caveats that apply to the study as a whole: Antigen specificity was not determined for the clonally expanded peripheral T cells. In the 0.1-3.0 mg/kg groups, partial responders had among the lowest normalized peripheral clonal expansion, particularly in CD8+ T cells. After ivuxolimab, expanded clones were on average more numerous among CD8+ T cells than among CD4+ T cells. At doses of 0.1 to 3.0 mg/kg, clonal expansion of both CD4+ and CD8+ T cells in blood was seen between baseline and week 6. Low levels of normalized T-cell clonal expansion were also seen in some patients who did not respond.

A note on this clone: Its recognized antigen is unknown. No base qualities exist here, and no much larger clone lies one base off it.

To sequence the TCRbeta CDR3 region, genomic DNA was isolated from the sorted cells. The immunoSEQ Assay was used to sequence the TCRbeta CDR3 regions. This is the immuneACCESS table as TCRdb keeps it, with only in-frame sequences that have V and J called. A part of the clones is gone; compared with another copy, unresolved V genes explain less than half, and the rest is unexplained. Counted in this sample were about 96,000 clones; about four fifths of them appeared once. The top ten hold roughly 5.2% of the sample. Patients with a history of autoimmune disease or receiving systemic immunosuppression were excluded from the trial. Peripheral blood for TCR sequencing was collected from all dose cohorts at baseline, on cycle 4 day 1, and on cycle 7 day 1. Samples were obtained from an open-label, multicenter, first-in-human phase I dose-escalation trial of ivuxolimab. The trial enrolled adults with locally advanced or metastatic head and neck squamous cell, hepatocellular, melanoma or renal cell carcinoma. Before TCR sequencing, CD4+ T cells and CD8+ T cells from peripheral blood were sorted into separate populations.

This sequence was found in an adult with an advanced solid tumor such as melanoma, head and neck, liver or kidney cancer. The sequencing here drew on CD4+ or CD8+ T cells sorted from blood, taken in a trial of the OX40 agonist ivuxolimab.

CDR3 protein: CAINAGSYNEQFF. The DNA is as follows: TGTGCCATCAACGCAGGCAGCTACAATGAGCAGTTCTTC. The rearranged segments are TRBV10-3 and TRBJ2-1; no D segment can be confidently identified. Sequences ENHRY (CDR1) and SYGVKD (CDR2) are obtained from the germline V gene. Its CDR3 holds 13 amino acids, cysteine through phenylalanine. The CDR3 DNA has 39 bases and is translated from base 1. V and J are truncated by 7 bases and 3 bases respectively, leaving an intervening sequence of 10 bases.